This T cell receptor (beta chain) was found in a study of blood T cells in healthy people across ages. General study findings and limits: As age increased, TCR beta diversity per million T cells fell in a roughly linear fashion.

Sample-barcoded 5' priming and a J-beta primer mix drove a second PCR of roughly 6 to 12 cycles. The yield of each sample was at least 3 million CDR3-containing paired-end reads. TCRdb re-called the 5' RACE reads with MiXCR, one entry per CDR3 protein. The table records roughly 1.5 million distinct CDR3 sequences, less than 45% of them present only once. As concerns this clonotype: The antigen is undetermined.

Sequences were obtained from blood. The sequence derives from a woman aged 18-29 years in good health.

CDR3 sequence (DNA): TGTGCCAGCAGCTCCTCGATAAGGTCCTCGTACGAGCAGTACTTC. Its translation is CASSSSIRSSYEQYF. The chain uses TRBV27 and TRBJ2-7, with D uncertain. Germline V gene data show CDR1 as MNHEY and CDR2 as SMNVEV (reference sequence). Trimming stripped 6 bases from V and 4 bases from J, with 19 bases between. The CDR3 is made up of 15 amino acids.